These 11 T cell receptor beta chains originate from one sample sequenced in a study of cytomegalovirus exposure and HLA in healthy donors. Use of 60 Vbeta and 13 Jbeta primers characterized the PCR. Repertoires were generated with immunoSEQ multiplex PCR, while TCRdb's copy carries only in-frame clones and drops some. The sample consists of about 220,000 clones, approximately 82% of them appearing once. Sample: PBMCs. These receptors were taken from a man between 18 and 29 years old in good health and CMV-seronegative.

The chain joins TRBV25-1 to TRBJ1-6, with 7 bases aligning to TRBD1. This CDR3 spans 14 amino acids. With 6 bases clipped from V and 5 bases from J, the junction kept 4 bases outside the gene matches. Germline assignment: CDR1 MGHDK and CDR2 SYGVNS. The CDR3, as DNA: TGTGCCAGCAGCACAGGGGTGAATAATTCACCCCTCCACTTT. Amino acid sequence: CASSTGVNNSPLHF.

J is TRBJ1-2 and V is TRBV30, with TRBD1 identical over 9 bases. There are 15 residues in the CDR3. V lost 1 base and J lost 6; bases outside the gene matches: 9. Germline CDR1 reads GTSNPN; CDR2 reads SVGIG (reference sequence). CDR3 DNA sequence: TGTGCCTGGAGTGCCCTTCCGACAGGGGGAGATGGCTACACCTTC. Translating gives CAWSALPTGGDGYTF.

V and J are TRBV2 and TRBJ1-3; TRBD1 agrees at 11 bases. Trimming at V came to 5 bases and at J to 4 bases, leaving 4 bases not matched to a gene. Germline V lookup: CDR1 SNHLY, CDR2 FYNNEI. This CDR3 comprises 15 residues. CDR3 DNA: TGTGCCAGCAGTAGGACAGGGGGCTCAGGAAACACCATATATTTT. It yields the protein CASSRTGGSGNTIYF.

This chain links TRBV28 with TRBJ1-3; 7 nucleotides match TRBD1. The CDR3 has 17 residues. Germline V gives CDR1 MDHEN, CDR2 SYDVKM. V lost 5 bases, J lost 0 bases, and 10 bases stayed unmatched. CDR3 in amino acids: CASSKLDRTHSGNTIYF. DNA for the CDR3: TGTGCCAGCAGTAAACTGGACAGGACACACTCTGGAAACACCATATATTTT.

As for this clone: This CDR3 is also generated by other DNA sequences in the sample. V gene TRBV6-6 combines with J gene TRBJ1-1; D perhaps matches TRBD1 (5 bases). The CDR3 is 13 residues long. CDR1 and CDR2 (germline): MNHNY, SVGAGI (reference sequence). V dropped 3 bases and J dropped 5 bases, with 10 bases sitting between them. CDR3 in amino acids: CASSYSGGTEAFF. The CDR3 DNA reads as TGTGCCAGCAGTTATAGCGGGGGGACTGAAGCTTTCTTT.

The chain has TRBV6-1 and TRBJ1-4; 8 bases align to TRBD1. Germline CDR1 MNHNS, CDR2 SASEGT. V lost 4 bases and J lost 8; bases outside the gene matches: 9. This CDR3 region has 15 residues. This chain's CDR3 is CASSAAGTGLEKLFF. The CDR3 nucleotides read TGTGCCAGCAGTGCTGCCGGGACAGGTTTAGAAAAACTGTTTTTT.

The rearrangement links TRBV7-6 to TRBJ2-1; tentatively, D is TRBD2 (5 bases). Germline V lookup: CDR1 SGHVS, CDR2 FNYEAQ. The CDR3 consists of 13 residues. The V gene lost 6 bases and the J gene lost 5 bases, with 11 bases spanning the gap. This CDR3 reads CASRFRGDNEQFF. The CDR3 DNA is TGTGCCAGCAGGTTCCGGGGAGACAATGAGCAGTTCTTC.

This chain connects TRBV27 to TRBJ1-5, with D unresolved. The length of the CDR3 is 13 residues. CDR1 and CDR2 from the germline V gene are MNHEY and SMNVEV (reference sequence). The V end lost 2 bases, the J end lost 3 bases, and 5 bases lay between the germline ends. CDR3 amino acids: CASSLQFNQPQHF. CDR3 nucleotide sequence: TGTGCCAGCAGTTTACAGTTCAATCAGCCCCAGCATTTT.

On this clone itself: The junction shows a germline mismatch at one end, possibly a read error. V gene TRBV7-9 combines with J gene TRBJ1-4, with D possibly matching TRBD1 (5 bases). The CDR3 runs to 16 residues. Germline lookup yields CDR1 SEHNR and CDR2 FQNEAQ (reference sequence). Here the CDR3 DNA reads TGTTCCAGCAGCTTAGCGCTGGGGGGAACTAATGAAAAACTGTTTTTT. Protein product: CSSSLALGGTNEKLFF.

The rearrangement uses TRBV19 and TRBJ2-7; 9 nucleotides align to TRBD1. CDR1 is LNHDA, CDR2 SQIVND, per germline (reference sequence). The CDR3 totals 13 residues. The V segment lost 10 bases and the J segment 2 bases; nucleotides outside the gene matches: 6. CDR3 coding DNA: TGTGCCAAGAACCGGGACAGGGCCTACGAGCAGTACTTC. Translation: CAKNRDRAYEQYF.

V is TRBV7-2 and J is TRBJ2-2; possible D gene TRBD2, 5 bases. Per germline, CDR1 SGHTA and CDR2 FQGNSA. The CDR3 has 16 amino acids. V was shortened by 5 bases and J by 3 bases, with 16 bases between the two germline ends. The CDR3 region has the DNA TGTGCCAGCAGCCCAAGAAAGGACTTCTACACCGGGGAGCTGTTTTTT. Translated: CASSPRKDFYTGELFF.